The 8 T cell receptor beta chains listed next were all sequenced from one sample in a study of blood T cells in healthy people across ages. Sample-barcoded 5' priming and a J-beta primer mix drove a second PCR of 7 to 11 cycles. TCRdb itself ran the 5' RACE reads through MiXCR, one entry per CDR3 protein. The table records approximately 800,000 distinct CDR3 sequences, 58% of them present only once. The sequenced sample was blood. These receptors were collected from a young man in good health.

V is TRBV9 and J is TRBJ1-4, with 8 nucleotides matching TRBD1. The V gene's germline CDR1 is SGDLS and CDR2 YYNGEE. J lost 3 bases, V lost 0 bases, and 1 base had no gene match. This CDR3 is built from 15 residues. The CDR3 spells CASSVGQGSNEKLFF. In nucleotides, the CDR3 is TGTGCCAGCAGCGTAGGACAGGGGTCTAATGAAAAACTGTTTTTT.

J is TRBJ2-3 and V is TRBV20-1; TRBD2 matches 13 bases. J lost 2 bases, V lost 5 bases, and 7 bases had no gene match. CDR1 and CDR2 from the germline V gene are DFQATT and SNEGSKA (reference sequence). The CDR3 sequence is 16 residues long. The CDR3 DNA is TGCAGTGCTGCGGGACTAGCGGGGAGATCCACAGATACGCAGTATTTT. Amino acid sequence: CSAAGLAGRSTDTQYF.

A note on this clonotype: A junction boundary mismatches the germline segment, possibly from a read error. The V call is TRBV6-6, the J call TRBJ1-1; the D gene is possibly TRBD1 (5 bases). The CDR3 has 15 residues. Germline values: CDR1 MNHNY, CDR2 SVGAGI (reference sequence). The CDR3 loop is CASSSLLQENTEAFF. In DNA form, the CDR3 reads TGTGCTAGCAGTTCCCTCCTACAGGAAAACACTGAAGCTTTCTTT.

The chain has TRBV7-2 and TRBJ2-3; possibly TRBD2 for D (6 bases). In germline, CDR1 is SGHTA, CDR2 FQGNSA. This CDR3 contains 17 residues. Trimming removed 1 base from V and 5 bases from J, with 19 bases in between. This chain's CDR3 is CASSLGLVGGPGDTQYF. In DNA form, the CDR3 reads TGTGCCAGCAGCTTAGGTCTTGTTGGAGGGCCGGGAGATACGCAGTATTTT.

This chain links TRBV4-2 with TRBJ1-6; D is unresolved. Trimming shortened V by 1 base and J by 7 bases, and 11 bases separated the two germline ends. This CDR3 is 15 amino acids long. Germline assignment: CDR1 LGHNA and CDR2 YNFKEQ. The CDR3 nucleotides read TGTGCCAGCAGCCAAGGGGCAGGACGGAATTCACCCCTCCACTTT. Translating gives CASSQGAGRNSPLHF.

The J gene is TRBJ2-3, the V gene TRBV29-1; 7 bases align to TRBD2. Germline loops: CDR1 SQVTM, CDR2 ANQGSEA. V was pared by 8 bases and J by 1 base, with 6 bases of the junction left unmatched. The CDR3 extends over 13 amino acids. CDR3 protein: CSSTSVGTDTQYF. CDR3 bases: TGCAGCTCTACTAGCGTAGGCACAGATACGCAGTATTTT.

The rearrangement links TRBV3-1 to TRBJ2-5, with 11 bases lining up with TRBD2. After removal of 0 bases from V and 7 bases from J, the junction contained 1 base not matched to a gene. Germline V gene lookup returns CDR1 LGHDT and CDR2 YNNKEL (reference sequence). The length of the CDR3 is 14 residues. The CDR3: CASSQDGLAGTQYF. As DNA, the CDR3 is TGTGCCAGCAGCCAAGACGGACTAGCGGGGACCCAGTACTTC.

The chain is built from TRBV14 and TRBJ1-2; D uncertain. Germline V gives CDR1 SGHDN, CDR2 FVKESK. The CDR3 sequence is 13 residues long. With 1 base removed from V and 4 bases from J, the gap between germline ends came to 7 bases. The CDR3 protein is CASSQAAIYGYTF. Here the CDR3 DNA reads TGTGCCAGCAGCCAAGCCGCGATCTATGGCTACACCTTC. Full variable domain (missing parts from reference TRBV14 and TRBJ1-2): EAGVTQFPSHSVIEKGQTVTLRCDPISGHDNLYWYRRVMGKEIKFLLHFVKESKQDESGMPNNRFLAERTGGTYSTLKVQPAELEDSGVYFCASSQAAIYGYTFGSGTRLTVV.